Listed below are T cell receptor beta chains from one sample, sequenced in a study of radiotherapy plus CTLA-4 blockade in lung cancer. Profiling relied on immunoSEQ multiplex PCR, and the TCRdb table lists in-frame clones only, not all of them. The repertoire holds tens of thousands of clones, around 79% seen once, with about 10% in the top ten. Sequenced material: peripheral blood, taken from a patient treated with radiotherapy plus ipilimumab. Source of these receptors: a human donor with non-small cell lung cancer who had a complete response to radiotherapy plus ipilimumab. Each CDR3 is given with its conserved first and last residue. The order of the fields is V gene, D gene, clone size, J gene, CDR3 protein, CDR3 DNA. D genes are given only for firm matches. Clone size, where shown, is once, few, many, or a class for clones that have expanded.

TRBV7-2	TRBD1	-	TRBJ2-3	CASSQGGQGFSSTDTQYF	TGTGCCAGCAGCCAAGGGGGACAGGGATTTTCTAGCACAGATACGCAGTATTTT
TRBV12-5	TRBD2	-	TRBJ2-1	CASVYNGASGGSNEQFF	TGTGCTAGTGTCTACAATGGGGCTAGCGGGGGGAGCAATGAGCAGTTCTTC
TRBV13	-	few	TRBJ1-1	CASIFGNMNTEAFF	TGTGCCAGTATCTTCGGCAACATGAACACTGAAGCTTTCTTT
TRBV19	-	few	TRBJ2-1	CASSPRGYNEQFF	TGTGCCAGTAGTCCCAGGGGTTACAATGAGCAGTTCTTC
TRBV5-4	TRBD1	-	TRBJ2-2	CASSMTGSTGELFF	TGTGCCAGCAGCATGACAGGGTCCACCGGGGAGCTGTTTTTT
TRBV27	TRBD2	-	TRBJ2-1	CASSVTSAFNEQFF	TGTGCCAGCAGTGTGACTAGCGCGTTCAATGAGCAGTTCTTC
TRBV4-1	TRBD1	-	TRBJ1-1	CASSQVGTGDTEAFF	TGCGCCAGCAGCCAAGTCGGGACAGGGGACACTGAAGCTTTCTTT
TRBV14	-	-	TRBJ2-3	CASSQDRVPQGTQYF	TGTGCCAGCAGCCAAGACAGGGTACCACAGGGTACGCAGTATTTT
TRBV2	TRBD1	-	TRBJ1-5	CASSVIGGGQPQHF	TGTGCCAGCAGTGTTATAGGGGGCGGTCAGCCCCAGCATTTT
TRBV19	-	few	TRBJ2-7	CASFSGYEQYF	TGTGCCAGTTTTAGCGGTTACGAGCAGTACTTC
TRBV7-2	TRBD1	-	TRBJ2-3	CASSKQGTSPDTQYF	TGTGCCAGCAGCAAACAGGGGACCAGCCCAGATACGCAGTATTTT
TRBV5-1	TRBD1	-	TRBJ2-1	CASSAGDSMNEQFF	TGCGCCAGCAGCGCTGGGGACAGCATGAATGAGCAGTTCTTC
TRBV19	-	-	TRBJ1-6	CASTPDRTISPLHF	TGTGCCAGTACCCCGGATAGGACCATCTCACCCCTCCACTTT
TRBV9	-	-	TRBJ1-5	CASRSDRNLNQPQHF	TGTGCCAGCCGCTCAGACAGGAACCTAAATCAGCCCCAGCATTTT
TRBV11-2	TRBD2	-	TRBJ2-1	CASSPVGGGRASEQFF	TGTGCCAGCAGCCCTGTTGGAGGCGGGAGGGCAAGTGAGCAGTTCTTC
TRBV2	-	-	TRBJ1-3	CASSFRGDTIYF	TGTGCCAGCAGTTTCAGGGGAGACACCATATATTTT
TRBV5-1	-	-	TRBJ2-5	CASSSGSQETQYF	TGCGCCAGCAGCTCAGGCAGTCAAGAGACCCAGTACTTC
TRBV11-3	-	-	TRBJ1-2	CASSRQQVGSNYGYTF	TGTGCCAGCAGCAGACAACAGGTGGGGTCAAACTATGGCTACACCTTC
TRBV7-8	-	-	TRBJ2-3	CASTGLEWGQYF	TGTGCCAGCACCGGACTCGAGTGGGGGCAGTATTTT
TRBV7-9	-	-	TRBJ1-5	CASSFDGSNQPQHF	TGTGCCAGCAGTTTTGACGGTAGCAATCAGCCCCAGCATTTT
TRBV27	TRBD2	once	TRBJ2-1	CASSSLGGDPYNEQFF	TGTGCCAGCAGTTCCCTGGGGGGGGACCCCTACAATGAGCAGTTCTTC
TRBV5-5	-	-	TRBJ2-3	CASTQRQGRVYDTQYF	TGTGCCAGCACCCAGCGTCAGGGCAGGGTGTATGATACGCAGTATTTT
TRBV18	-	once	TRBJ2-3	CASSPQDSRDTQYF	TGTGCCAGCTCACCCCAGGATAGCAGAGATACGCAGTATTTT
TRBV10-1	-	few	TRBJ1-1	CASSEGRDTEAFF	TGCGCCAGCAGTGAGGGGAGGGACACTGAAGCTTTCTTT
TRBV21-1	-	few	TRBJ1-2	CASSSRGGTNGYTF	TGTGCCAGCAGCTCGAGGGGGGGGACCAATGGCTACACCTTC
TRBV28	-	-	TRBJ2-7	CASQDTGTGLYEQYF	TGTGCCAGTCAGGACACCGGGACCGGCTTATATGAGCAGTACTTC
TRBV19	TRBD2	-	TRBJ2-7	CASSPGGRSYEQYF	TGTGCTTCAAGCCCGGGGGGGCGATCCTACGAGCAGTACTTC
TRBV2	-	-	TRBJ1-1	CASSEGAYTEAFF	TGTGCCAGCAGTGAAGGGGCTTACACTGAAGCTTTCTTT
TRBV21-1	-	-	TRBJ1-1	CASRVRGNTEAFF	TGTGCCAGCAGGGTCCGAGGGAACACTGAAGCTTTCTTT
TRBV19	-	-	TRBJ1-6	CAGSLRTNSPLHF	TGTGCCGGTAGTTTACGGACGAATTCACCCCTCCACTTT
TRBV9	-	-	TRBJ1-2	CASSVGQIYYGYTF	TGTGCCAGCAGCGTAGGGCAGATATACTATGGCTACACCTTC
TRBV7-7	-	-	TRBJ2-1	CASSLRTRDNEQFF	TGTGCTAGCAGCCTTAGGACGAGGGACAATGAGCAGTTCTTC
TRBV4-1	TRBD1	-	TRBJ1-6	CASSQDENRGRNSPLHF	TGCGCCAGCAGCCAAGATGAAAACAGGGGGAGAAATTCACCCCTCCACTTT
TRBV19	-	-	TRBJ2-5	CASIAEGAGETQYF	TGTGCCAGTATAGCCGAGGGTGCGGGAGAGACCCAGTACTTC
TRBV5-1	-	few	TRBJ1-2	CASSLQGDGYTF	TGCGCCAGCAGCTTGCAAGGCGATGGCTACACCTTC
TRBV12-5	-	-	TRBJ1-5	CASGLPTGTENQPQHF	TGTGCTAGTGGTTTGCCCACCGGGACGGAGAATCAGCCCCAGCATTTT
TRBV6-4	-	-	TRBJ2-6	CASSGDTGSGANVLTF	TGTGCCAGCAGTGGGGACACGGGATCTGGGGCCAACGTCCTGACTTTC
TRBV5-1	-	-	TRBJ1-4	CASSPPGGRGHEKLFF	TGCGCCAGCAGCCCCCCGGGGGGCAGGGGTCATGAAAAACTGTTTTTT
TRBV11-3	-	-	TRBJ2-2	CASSLEGGTGELFF	TGTGCCAGCAGCTTAGAAGGGGGCACCGGGGAGCTGTTTTTT
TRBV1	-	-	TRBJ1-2	CTSSQEDSHPYGYTF	TGCACCAGCAGCCAAGAGGACAGCCACCCCTATGGCTACACCTTC
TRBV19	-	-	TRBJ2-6	CASSTSSRAGANVLTF	TGTGCCAGTAGTACGTCCTCGAGGGCTGGGGCCAACGTCCTGACTTTC
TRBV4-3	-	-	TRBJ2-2	CASSQARGMNRIGGELFF	TGCGCCAGCAGCCAAGCTCGGGGTATGAACCGTATCGGCGGGGAGCTGTTTTTT
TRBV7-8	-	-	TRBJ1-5	CASSTAYYSNQPQHF	TGTGCCAGCAGCACGGCATACTATAGCAATCAGCCCCAGCATTTT
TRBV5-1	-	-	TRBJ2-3	CASSLALEGSSTDTQYF	TGCGCCAGCAGCTTGGCTCTCGAGGGCTCTAGCACAGATACGCAGTATTTT
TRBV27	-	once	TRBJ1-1	CASSSSGPAFF	TGTGCCAGCAGTTCTTCAGGACCGGCTTTCTTT
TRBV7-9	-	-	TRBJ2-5	CASSLAGPGETQYF	TGTGCCAGCAGCTTAGCGGGACCGGGAGAGACCCAGTACTTC
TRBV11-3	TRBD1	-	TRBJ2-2	CASSGTGGRELFF	TGTGCCAGCAGCGGGACAGGGGGCAGGGAGCTGTTTTTT
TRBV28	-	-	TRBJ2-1	CASSPGGSMSYNEQFF	TGTGCCAGCAGCCCAGGAGGGAGTATGTCCTACAATGAGCAGTTCTTC
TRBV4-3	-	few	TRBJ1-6	CASRAGPYNSPLHF	TGCGCCAGCAGGGCAGGGCCGTATAATTCACCCCTCCACTTT
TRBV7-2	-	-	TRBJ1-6	CASSAQGRSSYNSPLHF	TGTGCCAGCAGCGCCCAGGGTAGGAGCTCCTATAATTCACCCCTCCACTTT
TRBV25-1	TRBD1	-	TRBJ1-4	CASSEPGQGDEKLFF	TGTGCCAGCAGTGAACCGGGACAGGGGGACGAAAAACTGTTTTTT
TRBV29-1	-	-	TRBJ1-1	CSAARGTMNTEAFF	TGCAGCGCGGCCAGGGGAACCATGAACACTGAAGCTTTCTTT
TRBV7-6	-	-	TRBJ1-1	CASSLAAGRNTEAFF	TGTGCCAGCAGCTTAGCGGCCGGGAGGAACACTGAAGCTTTCTTT
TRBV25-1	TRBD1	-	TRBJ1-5	CASSDGQGDIQPQHF	TGTGCCAGCAGTGACGGACAGGGGGACATTCAGCCCCAGCATTTT